This passage covers 11 T cell receptor beta chains from one sample sequenced in a study of T cells in localized non-small cell lung cancer. Data came from immunoSEQ multiplex PCR; TCRdb stores just in-frame clones and leaves some out. The sample lists 90,000 to 100,000 clones, just over 90% occurring once. Sequencing was performed on PBMCs, taken before any cancer treatment. The receptors shown here come from a woman aged 40-75 years with stage II squamous cell lung carcinoma.

This clone has only one observation. The V and J genes are TRBV7-9 and TRBJ2-5, with D possibly matching TRBD1 (6 bases). Deletions cut 1 base from V and 3 bases from J, with 9 bases between. Germline values: CDR1 SEHNR, CDR2 FQNEAQ (reference sequence). This CDR3 contains 14 residues. CDR3 nucleotide sequence: TGTGCCAGCAGCTTAGTGGACAGAGAAGAGACCCAGTACTTC. Protein product: CASSLVDREETQYF.

V gene TRBV11-3 combines with J gene TRBJ2-4; tentatively, D is TRBD1 or TRBD2 (7 bases each). Trimming shortened V by 4 bases and J by 8 bases, and 15 bases separated the two germline ends. The CDR3 runs to 14 residues. The germline gives CDR1 SGHNT, CDR2 YENEEA. In nucleotides, the CDR3 is TGTGCCAGCAGCTCCCAGGGGGGGAGCCACATTCAGTACTTC. This gives the protein CASSSQGGSHIQYF.

The V and J genes are TRBV27 and TRBJ1-1; D is perhaps TRBD1 (5 bases). V was shortened by 6 bases and J by 8 bases, with 13 bases between the two germline ends. The CDR3 runs to 12 residues. The germline CDR1 and CDR2 sequences are MNHEY and SMNVEV (reference sequence). The CDR3 DNA reads TGTGCCAGCAGACTTGGAAACAGGGAAGCTTTCTTT. This translates into CASRLGNREAFF.

The chain employs TRBV10-3 and TRBJ1-2; 7 bases fit TRBD1. In germline, CDR1 is ENHRY, CDR2 SYGVKD. This CDR3 is 14 amino acids long. J gave up 5 bases and V 5 bases, and 8 bases lay outside the gene matches. CDR3: CAISSSGGSYGYTF. Here the CDR3 DNA reads TGTGCCATCAGTAGTTCAGGGGGGAGTTATGGCTACACCTTC.

The chain joins TRBV7-8 to TRBJ1-1; D might be TRBD1 (6 bases). Trimming shortened V by 1 base and J by 6 bases, and 12 bases separated the two germline ends. CDR1 is SGHVS and CDR2 is FQNEAQ in the germline V gene. This CDR3 has 14 residues. The CDR3 DNA follows: TGTGCCAGCAGCTTAGAACAGGGAGGGTCTGAAGCTTTCTTT. It specifies CASSLEQGGSEAFF.

V gene TRBV6-1 combines with J gene TRBJ1-2; 8 bases are a match to TRBD1. V was pared by 3 bases and J by 4 bases, with 7 bases of the junction left unmatched. The CDR3 is 15 residues long. The germline CDR1 and CDR2 sequences are MNHNS and SASEGT. CDR3 region: CASSDRGRTRYGYTF. The CDR3 bases are TGTGCCAGCAGTGACAGGGGGCGAACCCGCTATGGCTACACCTTC.

The J gene is TRBJ1-2, the V gene TRBV14; no clear D. Trimming left V 2 bases short and J 5 bases short, with 9 bases between. Germline V gene lookup returns CDR1 SGHDN and CDR2 FVKESK. The CDR3 runs 13 residues. CDR3 in amino acids: CASSQFTGYGYTF. DNA for the CDR3: TGTGCCAGCAGCCAATTTACGGGGTATGGCTACACCTTC.

The chain is built from TRBV15 and TRBJ2-1, with 7 bases fitting TRBD2. The trim removed 0 bases at V and 0 bases at J, leaving 8 bases unmatched. The CDR3 runs to 18 residues. The germline CDR1 and CDR2 sequences are LNHNV and YYDKDF (reference sequence). The DNA of the CDR3 is TGTGCCACCAGCAGAGATGGTGCGGGCGGGAGCTCCTACAATGAGCAGTTCTTC. It yields the protein CATSRDGAGGSSYNEQFF. The whole variable domain, filled in from reference TRBV15 and TRBJ2-1, reads DAMVIQNPRYQVTQFGKPVTLSCSQTLNHNVMYWYQQKSSQAPKLLFHYYDKDFNNEADTPDNFQSRRPNTSFCFLDIRSPGLGDTAMYLCATSRDGAGGSSYNEQFFGPGTRLTVL.

This rearrangement joins TRBV6-1 to TRBJ1-2; D is uncertain. The CDR3 runs to 15 residues. Trimming pared 0 bases from V and 1 base from J, leaving 9 bases between. CDR1 MNHNS and CDR2 SASEGT come from the germline V gene. CDR3 in DNA: TGTGCCAGCAGTGAAGCCCGAATGGGTAACTATGGCTACACCTTC. It is translated as CASSEARMGNYGYTF.

The chain has TRBV7-9 and TRBJ2-3, with D maybe TRBD2 (5 bases). Germline-derived CDR1 and CDR2 are SEHNR and FQNEAQ (reference sequence). The CDR3 is 14 residues long. V was trimmed by 3 bases and J by 2 bases, leaving 9 bases between them. The CDR3 sequence: CASSLEVFTDTQYF. The CDR3 DNA sequence: TGTGCCAGCAGCTTGGAGGTCTTCACAGATACGCAGTATTTT.

The rearrangement links TRBV6-6 to TRBJ2-7; 11 nucleotides line up with TRBD2. Losses at the gene ends were 6 bases for V and 4 bases for J; bases not matched to a gene: 5. This CDR3 spans 14 amino acids. Germline V gene lookup returns CDR1 MNHNY and CDR2 SVGAGI (reference sequence). The CDR3 reads CASRGTSGSYEQYF. The CDR3, as DNA: TGTGCCAGCAGGGGGACTAGCGGATCTTACGAGCAGTACTTC.